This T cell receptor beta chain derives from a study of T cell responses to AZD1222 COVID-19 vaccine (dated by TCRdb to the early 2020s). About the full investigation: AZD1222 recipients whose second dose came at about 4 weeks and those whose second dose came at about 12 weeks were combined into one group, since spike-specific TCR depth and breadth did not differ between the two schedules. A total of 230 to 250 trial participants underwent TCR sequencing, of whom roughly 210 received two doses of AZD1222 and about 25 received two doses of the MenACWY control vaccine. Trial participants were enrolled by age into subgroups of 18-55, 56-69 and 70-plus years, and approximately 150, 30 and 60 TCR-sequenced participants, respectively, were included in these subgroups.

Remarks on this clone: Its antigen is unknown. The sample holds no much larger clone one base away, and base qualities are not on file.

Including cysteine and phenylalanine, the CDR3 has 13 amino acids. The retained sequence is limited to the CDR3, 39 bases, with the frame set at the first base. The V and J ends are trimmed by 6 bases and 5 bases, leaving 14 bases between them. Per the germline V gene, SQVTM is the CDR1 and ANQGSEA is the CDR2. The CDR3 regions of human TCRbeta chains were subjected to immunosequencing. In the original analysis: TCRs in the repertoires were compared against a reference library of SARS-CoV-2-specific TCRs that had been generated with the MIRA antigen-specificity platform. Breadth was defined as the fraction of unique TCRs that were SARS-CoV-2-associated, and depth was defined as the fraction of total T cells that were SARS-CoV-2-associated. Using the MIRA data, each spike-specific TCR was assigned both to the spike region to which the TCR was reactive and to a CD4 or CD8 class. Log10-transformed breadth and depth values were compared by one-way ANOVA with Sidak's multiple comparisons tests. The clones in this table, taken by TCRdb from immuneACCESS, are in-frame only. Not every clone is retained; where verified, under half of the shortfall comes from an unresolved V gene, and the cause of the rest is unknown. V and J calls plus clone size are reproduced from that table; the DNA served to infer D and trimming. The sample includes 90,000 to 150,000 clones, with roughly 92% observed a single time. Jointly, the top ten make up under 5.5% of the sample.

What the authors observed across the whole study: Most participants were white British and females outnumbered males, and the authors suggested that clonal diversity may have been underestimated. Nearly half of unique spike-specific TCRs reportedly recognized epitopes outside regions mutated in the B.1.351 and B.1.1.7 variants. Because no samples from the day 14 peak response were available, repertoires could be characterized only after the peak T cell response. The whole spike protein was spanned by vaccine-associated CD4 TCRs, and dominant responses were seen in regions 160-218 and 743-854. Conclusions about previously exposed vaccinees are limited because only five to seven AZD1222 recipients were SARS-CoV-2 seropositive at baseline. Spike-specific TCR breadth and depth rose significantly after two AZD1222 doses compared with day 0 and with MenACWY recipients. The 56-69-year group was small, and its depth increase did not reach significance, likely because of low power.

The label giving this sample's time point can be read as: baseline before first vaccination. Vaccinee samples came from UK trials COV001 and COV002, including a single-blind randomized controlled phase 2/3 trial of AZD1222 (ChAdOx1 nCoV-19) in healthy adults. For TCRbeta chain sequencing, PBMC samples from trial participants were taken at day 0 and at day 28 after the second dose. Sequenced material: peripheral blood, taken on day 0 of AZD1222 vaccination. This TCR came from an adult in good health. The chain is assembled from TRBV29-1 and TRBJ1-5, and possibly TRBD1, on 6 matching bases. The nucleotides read TGCAGCGTGGGGCACAGGGTCGATCAGCCCCAGCATTTT. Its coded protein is CSVGHRVDQPQHF.